This TCR beta chain was captured in a study of T cell clonality in common variable immunodeficiency. Study-wide points: Compared with healthy controls, CVID subjects showed increased TCRbeta clonality, mostly in about a third.

CDR1 SGHTA and CDR2 FQGTGA come from the germline V gene. V trimming: 0 bases; J trimming: 2 bases; junction bases outside the gene matches: 3. The CDR3 covers 18 residues. This clone showed up many times. Its matching antigen is unknown. The sequence runs out 3 residues before the end of the CDR3; the remainder is reconstructed from the germline J gene. Profiling relied on immunoSEQ multiplex PCR, and the TCRdb table lists in-frame clones only, not all of them. The sample presents roughly 52,000 clones, none singletons. What was sequenced was peripheral blood mononuclear cells. The V call is TRBV7-3, the J call TRBJ2-5; 16 nucleotides match TRBD2. This TCR came from a person between 18 and 69 years old in good health. Incomplete CDR3 DNA: TGTGCCAGCAGCTTAACCCAGGGACTAGCGGGAGGGCAAGAGACC. This translates into CASSLTQGLAGGQET. The whole CDR3 protein is CASSLTQGLAGGQETQYF.